This T cell receptor beta chain was recorded in a study of T cell changes during pregnancy in multiple sclerosis. Trimming took off 5 bases at V and 3 bases at J, with 13 bases between the two ends. The germline CDR1 and CDR2 sequences are SGHVS and FNYEAQ. The CDR3 length is 14 residues. Assay used: immunoSEQ multiplex PCR; TCRdb lists only in-frame clones, some missing. Of 45,000 to 60,000 clones listed, 85% to 95% were seen once; the top ten hold around 0.61%. The specimen was CD4+ T cells from peripheral blood mononuclear cells, collected in the third trimester of pregnancy. The chain uses TRBV7-6 and TRBJ2-5; D gene ambiguous. The clonotype originates from a female donor with multiple sclerosis, enrolled in a pregnancy study. The DNA of the CDR3 is TGTGCCAGCAGCGGCCCCGCAAGTAAAGAGACCCAGTACTTC. This encodes CASSGPASKETQYF.